This T cell receptor (beta chain) was recorded in a study of blood T cells in healthy people across ages (dated by TCRdb to the mid-2010s). With regard to the full study: In model experiments, template switching captured about one uniquely barcoded TCR beta cDNA molecule for every two T cells. Age-related changes in TCR beta repertoire diversity were measured in the study by deep sequencing normalized with unique cDNA molecular identifiers. The donors were split into four age groups: young (average 16 years), middle-aged (roughly 42), aged (over 55) and long-lived (approximately 80). To avoid experimental bias, donors of different ages were randomly spread across the sequencing lanes. Using the same blood draw, the study looked at two additional independent replicas of 1 million unique cDNA reads for two donors, one aged 18 to 30 and the other aged 80 or older.

This clonotype was observed a few times. Its binding antigen is unknown. Per-nucleotide qualities are absent, and no much larger clonotype sits a single base away. General conclusions and limits of the study: There was a strong correlation between observed TCR beta diversity and the percentage of naive T cells measured by flow cytometry. As age increased, observed TCR beta diversity per million T cells dropped in a roughly linear way, and a significant reduction was already evident by age 40. Because donor CMV infection status was unknown, age-related changes in expanded clonotypes were potentially confounded. Estimates of total diversity based on one million sequenced T cells were regarded as lower bounds and as underestimates. Compared with the aged group, the long-lived group had more naive CD4+ T cells, fewer expanded clones and increased TCR diversity, suggesting age selection. Conclusive comparison of naive and antigen-experienced compartments was prevented by the profiling of bulk unsorted PBMCs.

Library method: 5' RACE. The data were produced on an Illumina HiSeq 2500. A second roughly 6 to 12 cycle PCR used a sample-barcoded 5' primer and a J-beta primer mix. A unique molecular identifier was introduced onto each TCR beta cDNA molecule by a template-switch 5' adaptor carrying 12 random nucleotides. At least 3 million CDR3-containing paired-end reads were obtained from each sample. First-strand cDNA synthesis was performed from all RNA using the Mint cDNA synthesis kit, with priming by a TRBC-specific oligonucleotide. All cDNA was treated with uracil-DNA glycosylase and then went through a first 18-cycle PCR with the universal primers M1SS and BC2_uni_R. Processing in the source paper ran as follows. For normalization, 1 million high-quality reads were randomly selected from each sample, with every read carrying a distinct molecular identifier. Reads sharing molecular identifiers were discarded rather than binned into consensus sequences. MiTCR, run with a Q25 quality threshold and the strictest error-elimination algorithm, handled CDR3 identification, clonotype clustering and error correction. Lower-bound total TCR beta diversity was estimated with a nonparametric unseen species model using Euler transformation. TCRdb applied fastp at Q25 and MiXCR to the public reads, then kept only in-frame beta chains. Entries are consolidated by CDR3 protein sequence, retaining the most common genes and DNA. None of the V and J calls come from the authors' own analysis; TCRdb made them. Across this sample there are about 1.5 million distinct CDR3 sequences, with approximately 43% seen only once. The leading ten clones occupy about 3.8% of the sample.

The roughly 38 donors, aged about 6 to 100 years, were systemically healthy Caucasian individuals from Russia. Each donor gave about 9.7 milliliters of peripheral blood, drawn into EDTA-treated Vacutainer tubes. PBMCs were isolated by Ficoll-Paque density-gradient centrifugation, with at least 6 million obtained per sample. Total RNA was extracted from PBMCs with Trizol reagent, with at least 5 micrograms obtained per sample. For every donor, flow cytometry on a PBMC aliquot measured the percentage of naive CD45RAhigh/CD27high T cells. Trimming at the junction amounts to 2 bases on V and 2 bases on J, and the germline ends lie 10 bases apart. CDR1 and CDR2 are read off the germline V gene (reference sequence) as MNHEY and SMNVEV. From the cysteine through the phenylalanine, the CDR3 covers 15 amino acids. Just the 45-base CDR3 DNA is kept, in frame starting at base 1.

This clonotype was sampled from a woman in her late teens or twenties in good health. What was sequenced was blood. The rearrangement joined TRBV27 to TRBJ2-1; there is no confident call for the D gene. The nucleotide sequence is given as TGTGCCAGCAGTTTAGGCAGTCACCCCTACAATGAGCAGTTCTTC. Translated, this is CASSLGSHPYNEQFF.